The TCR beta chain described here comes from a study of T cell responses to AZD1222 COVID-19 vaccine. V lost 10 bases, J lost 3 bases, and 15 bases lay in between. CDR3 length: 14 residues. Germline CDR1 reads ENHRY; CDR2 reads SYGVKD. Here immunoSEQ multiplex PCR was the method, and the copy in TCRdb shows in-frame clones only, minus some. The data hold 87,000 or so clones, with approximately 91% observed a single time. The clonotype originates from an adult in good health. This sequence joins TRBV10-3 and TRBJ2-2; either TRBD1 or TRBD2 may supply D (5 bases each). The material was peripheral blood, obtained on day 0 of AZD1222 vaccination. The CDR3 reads CATNGAYDTGELFF. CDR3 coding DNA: TGTGCCACGAACGGGGCTTATGACACCGGGGAGCTGTTTTTT.